What follows describes a single T cell receptor (beta chain). Its antigen is unidentified. This entry belongs to a study of tumor-infiltrating lymphocytes in localized non-small cell lung cancer. Germline values: CDR1 SEHNR, CDR2 FQNEAQ (reference sequence). There are 14 residues in the CDR3. After removal of 1 base from V and 3 bases from J, the junction contained 2 bases not matched to a gene. Data came from immunoSEQ multiplex PCR; TCRdb stores just in-frame clones and leaves some out. This table has approximately 17,000 clones, approximately 80% appearing once. Study-level points and caveats: IM1 and IM2 tumors showed no difference in T-cell fraction. Recurrence-free survival showed no association with tumor T-cell fraction. Different pieces of the same tissue were used for each assay.

The specimen was lung tumor tissue. The gene calls are TRBV7-9 and TRBJ1-2, with 7 bases that match TRBD1. This TCR derives from a human donor with non-small cell lung cancer. In nucleotides, the CDR3 is TGTGCCAGCAGCTTAGGAGGACAGGACTATGGCTACACCTTC. This encodes CASSLGGQDYGYTF. Full variable domain (missing parts from reference TRBV7-9 and TRBJ1-2): DTGVSQNPRHKITKRGQNVTFRCDPISEHNRLYWYRQTLGQGPEFLTYFQNEAQLEKSRLLSDRFSAERPKGSFSTLEIQRTEQGDSAMYLCASSLGGQDYGYTFGSGTRLTVV.